This record concerns one T cell receptor (beta chain) sequence. Its antigen remains unknown. The data belong to a study of identical twins. TCRdb analysed the 5' RACE reads with MiXCR anew, one entry per CDR3 protein. The table has about 200,000 distinct CDR3 sequences, around 9.6% seen once. Study-wide findings and caveats: For monozygotic twins, models underestimated out-of-frame TCR alpha sharing. Abundant cord blood beta clonotypes carried fewer insertions; memory repertoires showed none. Zero-insertion analyses could be partly confounded by invariant MAIT and iNKT cells.

Germline CDR1 and CDR2: DFQATT and SNEGSKA (reference sequence). The ends were cut back, 0 bases at V and 7 bases at J, with 18 bases in the middle. This CDR3 comprises 15 residues. This chain uses TRBV20-1 with TRBJ2-5; D may be TRBD1 or TRBD2 (5 bases each). The receptor was derived from a woman aged 18-35 years in good health. Sequencing was done on a sample of memory (CD45RO+) T cells sorted from blood. The CDR3 reads CSARERSRGRGTQYF. CDR3 DNA: TGCAGTGCTAGAGAGAGGAGCCGGGGAAGGGGGACCCAGTACTTC.